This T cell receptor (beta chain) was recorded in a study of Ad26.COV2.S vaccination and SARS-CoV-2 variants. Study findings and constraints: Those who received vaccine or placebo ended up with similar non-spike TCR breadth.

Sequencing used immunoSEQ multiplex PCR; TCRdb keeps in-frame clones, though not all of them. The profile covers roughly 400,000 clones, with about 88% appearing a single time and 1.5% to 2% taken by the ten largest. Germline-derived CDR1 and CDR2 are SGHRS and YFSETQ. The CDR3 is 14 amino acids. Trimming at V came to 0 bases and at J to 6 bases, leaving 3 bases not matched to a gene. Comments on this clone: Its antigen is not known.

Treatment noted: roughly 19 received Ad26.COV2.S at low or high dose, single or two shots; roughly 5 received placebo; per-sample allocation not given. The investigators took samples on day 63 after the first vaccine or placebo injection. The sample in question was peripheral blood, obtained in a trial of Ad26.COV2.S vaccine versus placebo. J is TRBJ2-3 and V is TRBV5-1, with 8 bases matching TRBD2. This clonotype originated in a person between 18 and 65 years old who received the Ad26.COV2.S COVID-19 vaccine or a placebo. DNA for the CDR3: TGCGCCAGCAGCTTGGATGGCGGGAGGGATACGCAGTATTTT. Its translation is CASSLDGGRDTQYF.